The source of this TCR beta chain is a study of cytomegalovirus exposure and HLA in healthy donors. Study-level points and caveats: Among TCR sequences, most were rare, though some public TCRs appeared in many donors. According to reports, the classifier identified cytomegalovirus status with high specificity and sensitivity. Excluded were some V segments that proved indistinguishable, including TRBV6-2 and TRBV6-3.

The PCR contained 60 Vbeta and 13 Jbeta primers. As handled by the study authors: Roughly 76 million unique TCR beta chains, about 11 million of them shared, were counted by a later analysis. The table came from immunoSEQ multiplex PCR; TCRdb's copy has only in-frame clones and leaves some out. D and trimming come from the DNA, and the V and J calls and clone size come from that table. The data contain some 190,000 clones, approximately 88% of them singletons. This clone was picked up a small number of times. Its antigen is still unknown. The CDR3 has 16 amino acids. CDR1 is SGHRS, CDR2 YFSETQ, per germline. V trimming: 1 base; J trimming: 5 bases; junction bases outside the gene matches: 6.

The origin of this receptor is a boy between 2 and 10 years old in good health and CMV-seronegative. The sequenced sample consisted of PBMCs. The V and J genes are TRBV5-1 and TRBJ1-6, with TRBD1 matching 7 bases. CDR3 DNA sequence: TGCGCCAGCAGCTTGAACACCGGGACAGATAATTCACCCCTCCACTTT. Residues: CASSLNTGTDNSPLHF.